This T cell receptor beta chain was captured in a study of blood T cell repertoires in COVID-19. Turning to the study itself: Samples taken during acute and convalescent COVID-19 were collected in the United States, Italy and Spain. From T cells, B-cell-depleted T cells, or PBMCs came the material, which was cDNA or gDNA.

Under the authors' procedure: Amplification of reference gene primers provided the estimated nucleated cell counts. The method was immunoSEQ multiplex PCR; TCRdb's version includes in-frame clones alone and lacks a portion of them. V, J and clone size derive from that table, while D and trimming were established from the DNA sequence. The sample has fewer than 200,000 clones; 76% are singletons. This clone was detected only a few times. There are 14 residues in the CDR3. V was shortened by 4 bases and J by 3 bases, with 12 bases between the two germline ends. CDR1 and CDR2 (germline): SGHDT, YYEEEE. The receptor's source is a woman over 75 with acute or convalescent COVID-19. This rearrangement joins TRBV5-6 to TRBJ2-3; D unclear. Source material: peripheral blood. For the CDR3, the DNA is TGTGCCAGCAGCCCACGCACTCTTACAGATACGCAGTATTTT. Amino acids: CASSPRTLTDTQYF.